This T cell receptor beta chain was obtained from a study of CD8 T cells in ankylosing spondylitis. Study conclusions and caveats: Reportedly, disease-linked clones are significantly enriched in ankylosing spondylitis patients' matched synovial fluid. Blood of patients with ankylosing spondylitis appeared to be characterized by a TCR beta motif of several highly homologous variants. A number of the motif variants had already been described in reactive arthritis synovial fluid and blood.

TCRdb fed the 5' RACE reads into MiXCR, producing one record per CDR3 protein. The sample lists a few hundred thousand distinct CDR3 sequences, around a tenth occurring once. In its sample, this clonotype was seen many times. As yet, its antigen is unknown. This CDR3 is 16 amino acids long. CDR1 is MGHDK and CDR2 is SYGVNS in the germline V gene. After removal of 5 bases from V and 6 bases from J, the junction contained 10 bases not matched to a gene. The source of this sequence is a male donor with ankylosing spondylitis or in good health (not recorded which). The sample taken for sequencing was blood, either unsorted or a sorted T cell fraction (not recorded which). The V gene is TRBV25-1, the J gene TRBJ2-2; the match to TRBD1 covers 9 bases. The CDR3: CASSKGGQGFAGELFF. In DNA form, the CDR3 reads TGTGCCAGCAGTAAAGGCGGACAGGGGTTCGCCGGGGAGCTGTTTTTT.